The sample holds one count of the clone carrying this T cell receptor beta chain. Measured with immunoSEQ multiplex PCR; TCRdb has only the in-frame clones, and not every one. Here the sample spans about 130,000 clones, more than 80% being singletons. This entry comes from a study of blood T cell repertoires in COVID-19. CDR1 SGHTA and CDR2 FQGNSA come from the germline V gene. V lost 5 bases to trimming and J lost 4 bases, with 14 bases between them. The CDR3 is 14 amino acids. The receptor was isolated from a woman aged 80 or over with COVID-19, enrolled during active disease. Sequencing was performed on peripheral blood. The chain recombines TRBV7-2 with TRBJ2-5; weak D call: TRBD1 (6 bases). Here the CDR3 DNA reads TGTGCCAGCAGCCGTATCTCAGGGGTAGAGACCCAGTACTTC. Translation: CASSRISGVETQYF.